Listed here is a single TCR beta chain. TCRdb passed the RT-PCR reads through MiXCR, listing each CDR3 protein once. The table lists fewer than 4,000 distinct CDR3 sequences, 85% of them singletons. The data derive from a study of yellow fever vaccine responses in identical twins. V was pared by 6 bases and J by 1 base, with 19 bases between. The CDR3 length is 17 residues. CDR1 is KGHSH, CDR2 LQKENI, per germline. The source material was T cells from blood (PBMCs), unsorted or a sorted subset (not recorded which), sampled before or after yellow fever vaccination (not recorded which). The chain joins TRBV18 to TRBJ2-1; D is ambiguous. This receptor was obtained from a woman between 18 and 30 years old who received the yellow fever vaccine. The CDR3 here is CASSTLPTSRSYNEQFF. The CDR3, as DNA: TGTGCCAGCTCCACCCTGCCGACAAGCCGGTCCTACAATGAGCAGTTCTTC.